The TCR beta chain described here comes from a study of cytomegalovirus exposure and HLA in healthy donors. In the study overall: Genetic ancestry analysis placed around 76% of the 350 to 500 donors that were genotyped in the Caucasian-associated cluster.

V dropped 3 bases and J dropped 0 bases, with 4 bases sitting between them. CDR1 and CDR2 (germline): MNHNY, SVGAGI (reference sequence). This CDR3 has 13 amino acids. General study results and limits: Later analysis showed most CMV-associated TCR beta chains appearing HLA-restricted. Reportedly, fewer N-insertions than the approximately 610-donor mean appeared in an Asian-associated ancestry cluster in a later analysis. CMV serostatus was the sole immune exposure data available.

On this clone: The antigen is not known.

Primers included in the PCR were 60 Vbeta and 13 Jbeta primers. Method: immunoSEQ multiplex PCR; TCRdb's copy keeps in-frame clones and lacks some. The table lists under 120,000 clones, approximately 70% of them singletons. Source material: PBMCs. The rearrangement uses TRBV6-6 and TRBJ2-3; D unclear. The clonotype comes from a man in his thirties or forties in good health and CMV-seropositive. The DNA of the CDR3 is TGTGCCAGCAGTTATCGGAGCACAGATACGCAGTATTTT. Protein: CASSYRSTDTQYF.